This is a list of T cell receptor beta chains from one sample in a study of blood T cells in healthy people across ages. TCRdb independently ran MiXCR on the 5' RACE reads; one entry per CDR3 protein. The sample has about 720,000 distinct CDR3 sequences, over 20% seen once. The sequenced material came from blood. All receptors derive from a man aged 70 or older in good health. Each CDR3 is given with its conserved first and last residue. D genes are given only for firm matches. Size is omitted from some rows. Given values are once, few, many or a class for expanded clones.

CDR3nt,CDR3aa,abundance,d_gene,v_gene,len,j_gene
TGCGCCAGCAGCTTGACCGGGACAGAAGAGACCCAGTACTTC,CASSLTGTEETQYF,few,TRBD1,TRBV5-1,14,TRBJ2-5
TGTGCCAGCAGCTTCGAGGGACGGGGCTACGAGCAGTACTTC,CASSFEGRGYEQYF,-,-,TRBV11-2,14,TRBJ2-7
TGTGCCAGCAGCTCCCTATCCGGGACAGGGGTCCACGAGCAGTACTTC,CASSSLSGTGVHEQYF,-,TRBD1,TRBV27,16,TRBJ2-7
TGCAGTGCTATCCAACCCGGGGGCTACGAGCAGTACTTC,CSAIQPGGYEQYF,few,-,TRBV20-1,13,TRBJ2-7
TGTGCCAGCAGCTCCGACCGGGACAGGGTCGAAAAACTGTTTTTT,CASSSDRDRVEKLFF,many,TRBD1,TRBV7-2,15,TRBJ1-4
TGTGCCAGCAGTGATATGGTCTCTTCAGCTTTCTTT,CASSDMVSSAFF,-,-,TRBV2,12,TRBJ1-1
TGTGCCTGGGGGACAGGGGTTGAAGCTTTCTTT,CAWGTGVEAFF,-,TRBD1,TRBV30,11,TRBJ1-1
TGTGCCAGCAAGATAACTAGCGGGAGAGACACCGGGGAGCTGTTTTTT,CASKITSGRDTGELFF,few,TRBD2,TRBV6-6,16,TRBJ2-2
TGTGCCAGCAGCCTAGGGGGCGGGGGATCCCCCTACGAGCAGTACTTC,CASSLGGGGSPYEQYF,-,-,TRBV6-5,16,TRBJ2-7
TGCGCCAGCAGCTTGGGTCAGGGGTTGGGCGAGACCCAGTACTTC,CASSLGQGLGETQYF,many,-,TRBV5-1,15,TRBJ2-5